This T cell receptor beta chain was recovered during a study of regulatory T cells in long-lasting Graves disease. The CDR3 runs 15 residues. The germline V gene has CDR1 SGHTA and CDR2 FQGNSA. Trimming removed 5 bases from V and 0 bases from J, with 11 bases in between. Study-wide points: The study found TRBV28, TRBJ1-2 and TRBJ2-5 favored in persistent disease.

Specified time point: persistent/refractory GD, antithyroid drugs over 5 years with positive TRAb. The authors made the TCR library using RNA they extracted from PBMCs. iRepertoire HTBI primers and Arm-PCR of CDR3 regions built TCR beta libraries. TCRdb ran MiXCR on the multiplex PCR reads and lists one entry per CDR3 protein. The sample includes about 460,000 distinct CDR3 sequences, less than 25% of them seen just once. With respect to this clonotype: Antigen specificity is unknown.

The rearrangement links TRBV7-2 to TRBJ1-3, with D perhaps matching TRBD1 (5 bases). The receptor was derived from a female donor with Graves disease. The sample in question was peripheral blood mononuclear cells (PBMCs), obtained when the disease was refractory, from a patient treated with antithyroid drugs. Written as DNA, the CDR3 is TGTGCCAGCAGCCAGGGACGGGGCTCTGGAAACACCATATATTTT. Translation gives CASSQGRGSGNTIYF.